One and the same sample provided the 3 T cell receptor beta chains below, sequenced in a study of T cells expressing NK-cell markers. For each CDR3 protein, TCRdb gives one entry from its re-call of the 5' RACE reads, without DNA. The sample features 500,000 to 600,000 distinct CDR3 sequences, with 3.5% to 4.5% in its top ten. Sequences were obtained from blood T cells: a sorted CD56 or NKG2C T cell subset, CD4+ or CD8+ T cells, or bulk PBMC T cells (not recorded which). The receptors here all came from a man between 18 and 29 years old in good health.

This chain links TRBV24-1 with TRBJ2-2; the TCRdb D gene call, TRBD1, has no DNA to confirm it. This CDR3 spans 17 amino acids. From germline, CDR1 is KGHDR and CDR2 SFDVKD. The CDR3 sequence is CATSDAQDRGYTGELFF.

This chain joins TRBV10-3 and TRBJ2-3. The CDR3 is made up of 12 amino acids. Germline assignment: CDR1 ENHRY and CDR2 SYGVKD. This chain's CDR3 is CASGDLADTQYF.

The CDR3 region is CASSLQTGDSGYTF. The rearrangement uses TRBV7-8 and TRBJ1-2; checking the TCRdb D call of TRBD1 is not possible without DNA. This CDR3 contains 14 residues. Germline-derived CDR1 and CDR2 are SGHVS and FQNEAQ.